The T cell receptor (beta chain) under discussion was sequenced for a study of T-cell reconstitution after alpha-beta-depleted transplantation in children. V lost 4 bases to trimming and J lost 1 base, with 10 bases between them. CDR3 length: 14 residues. From germline, CDR1 is SGHTA and CDR2 FQGTGA. Unique molecular identifiers were incorporated when the TCRbeta library was constructed. Via MiXCR, TCRdb re-called the PCR reads, giving one row per CDR3 protein. Here the sample spans some 300,000 distinct CDR3 sequences, under 13% being singletons. Sequencing was performed on PBMCs from the stem cell graft donor, taken from the stem cell graft. The TCR comes from a human donor who donated a stem cell graft to a child with acute lymphoblastic leukemia. The chain joins TRBV7-3 to TRBJ1-1, with D perhaps matching TRBD1 (6 bases). The CDR3 coding sequence is TGTGCCAGCAGCTCCAGGGGAGAGAACACTGAAGCTTTCTTT. It yields the protein CASSSRGENTEAFF.